Each of the 21 T cell receptor beta chains below was sequenced from the same sample in a study of neurological immune-mediated disorders. TCRdb itself ran the 5' RACE reads through MiXCR, one entry per CDR3 protein. The data hold about 120,000 distinct CDR3 sequences, with about 3.2% observed a single time. Sequencing was carried out using PBMCs. Receptors were obtained from a young woman with multiple sclerosis.

Only a few counts were recorded for this clonotype. The V gene is TRBV7-6, the J gene TRBJ2-1, with D perhaps matching TRBD2 (5 bases). This CDR3 spans 14 amino acids. The germline V gene has CDR1 SGHVS and CDR2 FNYEAQ. Trimming removed 5 bases at V and 7 bases at J, with 15 bases between. The CDR3 coding sequence is TGTGCCAGCAGCCCGGAGGTAGGGTTTAATGAGCAGTTCTTC. It is translated as CASSPEVGFNEQFF.

This clonotype appeared many times. The rearrangement uses TRBV10-3 and TRBJ1-5; 8 positions agree with TRBD1. J gave up 5 bases and V 6 bases, and 3 bases lay outside the gene matches. The CDR3 sequence is 13 residues long. The germline V gene has CDR1 ENHRY and CDR2 SYGVKD. As DNA, the CDR3 is TGTGCCATCAGGGGACAGGATGATCAGCCCCAGCATTTT. Its protein is CAIRGQDDQPQHF.

This rearrangement joins TRBV7-6 to TRBJ2-3; 12 bases map to TRBD2. CDR1 SGHVS and CDR2 FNYEAQ come from the germline V gene. Germline trimming cut 5 bases from V and 4 bases from J; bases unmatched to any gene: 4. This CDR3 is 15 amino acids long. CDR3 loop: CASSRLAGGPDTQYF. The CDR3 DNA follows: TGTGCCAGCAGCCGGCTAGCGGGGGGGCCAGATACGCAGTATTTT.

Ten or more counts support this clonotype. The chain carries TRBV5-6 and TRBJ1-3; no firm D call. Trimming pared 0 bases from V and 4 bases from J, leaving 14 bases between. The CDR3 sequence is 16 residues long. Germline-derived CDR1 and CDR2 are SGHDT and YYEEEE. The CDR3, as DNA: TGTGCCAGCAGCTTGGACTGGAGGGCGCAGGGAAACACCATATATTTT. This sequence encodes CASSLDWRAQGNTIYF.

This clonotype was detected many times. The chain links TRBV20-1 to TRBJ1-4; D gene uncertain. The CDR3 covers 13 residues. Trimming removed 3 bases from V and 4 bases from J, with 9 bases in between. Germline assignment: CDR1 DFQATT and CDR2 SNEGSKA (reference sequence). CDR3 amino acids: CSAREGFNEKLFF. CDR3 nucleotides: TGCAGTGCTAGGGAAGGGTTTAATGAAAAACTGTTTTTT.

This clonotype was recorded at least ten times. The rearrangement joins TRBV5-1 to TRBJ1-1, with D uncertain. The CDR3 loop spans 16 amino acids. In germline, CDR1 is SGHRS, CDR2 YFSETQ. V gave up 0 bases and J gave up 1 base, with 13 bases separating them. The CDR3 loop is CASSLGVGRSNTEAFF. Here the CDR3 DNA reads TGCGCCAGCAGCTTGGGGGTAGGCCGGTCGAACACTGAAGCTTTCTTT.

This clonotype was observed many times. The chain carries TRBV6-5 and TRBJ2-1; 10 bases map to TRBD2. This CDR3 comprises 20 residues. Germline loops: CDR1 MNHEY, CDR2 SVGAGI. V shed 2 bases and J 2 bases; nucleotides not matched to a gene: 15. In nucleotides, the CDR3 is TGTGCCAGCAGTTACGAGGCCCCCATCTCGCTAGCGGGGGCCTACAATGAGCAGTTCTTC. It yields the protein CASSYEAPISLAGAYNEQFF.

This clonotype came up many times. The chain is built from TRBV5-1 and TRBJ1-1; D unresolved. The ends were cut back, 6 bases at V and 0 bases at J, with 9 bases in the middle. Looked up from germline, CDR1 is SGHRS and CDR2 is YFSETQ. CDR3 length equals 13 residues. CDR3 region: CASIGLMNTEAFF. DNA of the CDR3: TGCGCCAGCATAGGACTTATGAACACTGAAGCTTTCTTT. The complete variable domain, with remaining parts taken from reference TRBV5-1 and TRBJ1-1, reads KAGVTQTPRYLIKTRGQQVTLSCSPISGHRSVSWYQQTPGQGLQFLFEYFSETQRNKGNFPGRFSGRQFSNSRSEMNVSTLELGDSALYLCASIGLMNTEAFFGQGTRLTVV.

This clonotype occurred a few times. The chain is built from TRBV7-9 and TRBJ2-2; D gene unclear. Per germline, CDR1 SEHNR and CDR2 FQNEAQ (reference sequence). Trimming cost V 5 bases and J 2 bases, with 9 bases left between them. The CDR3 sequence is 14 residues long. The CDR3 here is CASSEYSNTGELFF. CDR3 nucleotides: TGTGCCAGCAGCGAGTACAGTAACACCGGGGAGCTGTTTTTT.

Ten or more counts support this clonotype. The chain uses TRBV7-9 and TRBJ1-5, with a weak D call TRBD1 (6 bases). This CDR3 region has 14 residues. The V gene's germline CDR1 is SEHNR and CDR2 FQNEAQ (reference sequence). Trimming shortened V by 3 bases and J by 3 bases, and 9 bases separated the two germline ends. CDR3 nucleotides: TGTGCCAGCAGCTTGGGGGGCGACAATCAGCCCCAGCATTTT. Translated: CASSLGGDNQPQHF. Combining the CDR3 with reference TRBV7-9 and TRBJ1-5 gives the whole variable domain DTGVSQNPRHKITKRGQNVTFRCDPISEHNRLYWYRQTLGQGPEFLTYFQNEAQLEKSRLLSDRFSAERPKGSFSTLEIQRTEQGDSAMYLCASSLGGDNQPQHFGDGTRLSIL.

This clonotype was counted at least ten times. V gene TRBV20-1 combines with J gene TRBJ2-3; 7 nucleotides align to TRBD1. Trimming took 6 bases from V and 2 from J; bases not matched to a gene: 5. Germline CDR1 reads DFQATT; CDR2 reads SNEGSKA (reference sequence). CDR3 length equals 13 residues. Here the CDR3 reads CSAEGTDTDTQYF. The CDR3 DNA sequence: TGCAGTGCAGAGGGGACAGACACAGATACGCAGTATTTT.

Note on this clonotype: This could be a read error, since a much larger clone is one nucleotide away. The chain uses TRBV7-6 and TRBJ2-2; D is uncertain. Looked up from germline, CDR1 is SGHVS and CDR2 is FNYEAQ. The CDR3 spans 12 residues. Here the CDR3 reads CDSSLPGGELFF. The CDR3 nucleotides read TGTGACAGCAGCTTGCCGGGTGGAGAGCTGTTTTTT.

The table lists this clonotype with many counts. The chain has TRBV20-1 and TRBJ2-1, with TRBD2 matching over 10 bases. CDR3 size: 15 residues. The trim removed 0 bases at V and 7 bases at J, leaving 6 bases unmatched. In germline, CDR1 is DFQATT, CDR2 SNEGSKA (reference sequence). The CDR3 nucleotides read TGCAGTGCTAGAGAACTAGCGGGGTTCACTAATGAGCAGTTCTTC. Translation: CSARELAGFTNEQFF.

This clonotype was detected ten times or more. The CDR3 DNA reads as TGTGCCAGCAGCTCTTCCCGGGACAGGGGACCGAACACTGAAGCTTTCTTT. Encoded protein: CASSSSRDRGPNTEAFF. V and J are TRBV7-9 and TRBJ1-1, with 10 bases aligning to TRBD1. The germline gives CDR1 SEHNR, CDR2 FQNEAQ (reference sequence). The CDR3 has 17 residues. The V and J ends lost 4 bases and 1 base, in that order; junction bases with no gene match: 9.

This clonotype was counted ten times or more. The chain uses TRBV6-1 and TRBJ2-1; possible D gene TRBD1, 6 bases. The length of the CDR3 is 12 residues. Germline CDR1 and CDR2: MNHNS and SASEGT. V was pared by 10 bases and J by 10 bases, with 17 bases between. Written as DNA, the CDR3 is TGTGCCATCGCGAAGGGGGTTGGGGAGCAGTTCTTC. Translation gives CAIAKGVGEQFF.

This clonotype was observed many times. The gene calls are TRBV5-6 and TRBJ1-1; TRBD1 agrees at 9 bases. This CDR3 is 15 amino acids long. The junction had 8 bases not matched to a gene; V was cut back by 4 bases and J by 4 bases. CDR1 SGHDT and CDR2 YYEEEE come from the germline V gene. The CDR3 DNA is TGTGCCAGCAGCCCAACAGGGGGCCTCGGCACTGAAGCTTTCTTT. Its translation is CASSPTGGLGTEAFF.

This clonotype was detected many times. This chain connects TRBV27 to TRBJ1-2; 8 bases align to TRBD1. Germline V gene lookup returns CDR1 MNHEY and CDR2 SMNVEV (reference sequence). V was clipped by 6 bases and J by 5 bases; unmatched bases: 2. This CDR3 has 12 amino acids. Here the CDR3 DNA reads TGTGCCAGCAGAGACAGGGGTTATGGCTACACCTTC. Protein: CASRDRGYGYTF.

This clonotype showed up just a few times. The J gene is TRBJ2-3, the V gene TRBV11-2, with 7 bases lining up with TRBD2. The trim removed 5 bases at V and 0 bases at J, leaving 8 bases unmatched. This CDR3 region has 16 residues. From germline, CDR1 is SGHAT and CDR2 FQNNGV. The CDR3 here is CASSPPAGVSTDTQYF. CDR3 nucleotide sequence: TGTGCCAGCAGCCCCCCTGCGGGGGTTAGCACAGATACGCAGTATTTT.

Many counts were recorded for this clonotype. The chain is built from TRBV4-1 and TRBJ2-7, with D possibly TRBD1 on 5 matching bases. The germline gives CDR1 MGHRA, CDR2 YSYEKL. There are 16 residues in the CDR3. Trimming removed 2 bases from V and 1 base from J, with 15 bases in between. CDR3 protein: CASSQLQETASYEQYF. In nucleotides, the CDR3 is TGCGCCAGCAGCCAACTACAGGAGACGGCATCCTACGAGCAGTACTTC.

This clonotype was counted ten times or more. The CDR3 DNA sequence: TGTGCCAGTAGTACCCGGACAGGCGCAAGCACAGATACGCAGTATTTT. The encoded protein is CASSTRTGASTDTQYF. The chain carries TRBV19 and TRBJ2-3, with 7 bases identical to TRBD1. CDR3 length: 16 amino acids. Unmatched junction bases numbered 7, after V lost 4 bases and J lost 0 bases. CDR1 is LNHDA and CDR2 is SQIVND in the germline V gene (reference sequence).

A word on this clonotype: A much bigger clone sits one base away, suggesting this may be a read error. The V gene is TRBV5-1, the J gene TRBJ1-1; the D gene is possibly TRBD1 (6 bases). CDR1 SGHRS and CDR2 YFSETQ come from the germline V gene. V was clipped by 4 bases and J by 0 bases, with 13 bases between them. The CDR3 is 15 amino acids. CDR3: CASSDSGTLNTEAFF. In nucleotides, the CDR3 is TGCGCCAGCAGCGACTCCGGGACACTGAACACTGAAGCTTTCTTT. Combining the CDR3 with reference TRBV5-1 and TRBJ1-1 gives the whole variable domain KAGVTQTPRYLIKTRGQQVTLSCSPISGHRSVSWYQQTPGQGLQFLFEYFSETQRNKGNFPGRFSGRQFSNSRSEMNVSTLELGDSALYLCASSDSGTLNTEAFFGQGTRLTVV.